The T cell receptor beta chain under discussion was sequenced for a study of blood T cell repertoires in COVID-19. Study-wide background: T cells, B-cell-depleted T cells, or PBMCs supplied cDNA or gDNA.

Sequenced by immunoSEQ multiplex PCR; TCRdb stores in-frame clones only, minus some. The table lists approximately 140,000 clones, around 80% of them singletons. Germline V CDR1 and CDR2: MDHEN, SYDVKM. With 3 bases removed from V and 0 bases from J, the gap between germline ends came to 9 bases. The CDR3 spans 15 residues. The sample consisted of PBMCs or T cells enriched from blood (not recorded which). The clonotype comes from a man between 35 and 55 years old with acute COVID-19. This sequence joins TRBV28 and TRBJ1-5; D not certain. CDR3 in amino acids: CASSLGGNSNQPQHF. For the CDR3, the DNA is TGTGCCAGCAGTTTGGGAGGGAATAGCAATCAGCCCCAGCATTTT.